This record looks at one T cell receptor (beta chain) sequence and its context. The antigen remains undetermined. With 60 Vbeta and 13 Jbeta primers, the PCR was carried out. Produced via immunoSEQ multiplex PCR; TCRdb's table is partial and in-frame only. This table holds about 180,000 clones, approximately 80% found once. The sample comes from a study of cytomegalovirus exposure and HLA in healthy donors. V lost 8 bases to trimming and J lost 5 bases, with 12 bases between them. Germline V gives CDR1 SNHLY, CDR2 FYNNEI. The CDR3 runs to 13 residues. Study-wide points: A link between a missense DCLRE1C variant and TCR beta V- and J-gene trimming emerged from a later analysis.

The material sequenced was PBMCs. This sequence was found in a male donor in good health and CMV-seronegative. The rearrangement joins TRBV2 to TRBJ1-4; TRBD1 might be the D (6 bases). The CDR3 loop reads CASGGGLNEKLFF. In DNA form, the CDR3 reads TGTGCCAGCGGCGGGGGCCTAAATGAAAAACTGTTTTTT.